The TCR beta chain under discussion was sequenced for a study of T cell responses to AZD1222 COVID-19 vaccine. Broader study findings: Every sample of the repertoires postdated the peak T cell response. Spike-specific TCR breadth and depth were elevated following two AZD1222 doses.

As for this clone: Its antigen is not identified.

TCRdb keeps only in-frame clones here, not all; method: immunoSEQ multiplex PCR. Found here are 65,000 to 90,000 clones, approximately 87% of them singletons; the top ten hold about 7%. V lost 2 bases and J lost 0; bases outside the gene matches: 7. Germline CDR1 SGHAT, CDR2 FQNNGV. There are 17 residues in the CDR3. This sequence was found in an adult in good health. The material was peripheral blood, obtained on day 0 of AZD1222 vaccination. The V call is TRBV11-2, the J call TRBJ1-1; TRBD1 agrees at 9 bases. The CDR3 DNA reads TGTGCCAGCAGCTTATCTTGGACAGGGGAATTGAACACTGAAGCTTTCTTT. The encoded protein is CASSLSWTGELNTEAFF.